Presented here are 4 T cell receptor beta chains from one specimen sequenced in a study of regulatory T cells in long-lasting Graves disease. Noted time point: persistent/refractory GD, antithyroid drugs over 5 years with positive TRAb. Extracted PBMC RNA gave rise to the TCR library. iRepertoire HTBI primers and Arm-PCR of CDR3 regions built TCR beta libraries. Using its own MiXCR run on the multiplex PCR reads, TCRdb lists one record per CDR3 protein. The repertoire has approximately 500,000 distinct CDR3 sequences, roughly 21% of them found once; the top ten carry roughly 7.1%. The specimen was peripheral blood mononuclear cells (PBMCs), collected when the disease was refractory, from a patient treated with antithyroid drugs. The source of these receptors is a female donor with Graves disease.

In its sample, this clonotype was seen many times. This chain connects TRBV12-3 or TRBV12-4 to TRBJ2-4; 8 bases are a match to TRBD1. Trimming removed 6 bases from V and 7 bases from J; junction bases left unmatched: 11. CDR3 length: 15 amino acids. CDR3 in DNA: TGTGCCAGCAGCCCTATGACAGGGGCGCGTAACATTCAGTACTTC. Protein: CASSPMTGARNIQYF.

This clonotype was seen ten or more times. The chain employs TRBV27 and TRBJ2-5, with a tentative D call TRBD1 (6 bases). V was clipped by 0 bases and J by 4 bases, with 15 bases between them. Germline assignment: CDR1 MNHEY and CDR2 SMNVEV (reference sequence). This CDR3 has 16 residues. In DNA form, the CDR3 reads TGTGCCAGCAGTTTATCGTACAGGGCAGGTGGAGAGACCCAGTACTTC. It translates to CASSLSYRAGGETQYF.

This chain connects TRBV20-1 to TRBJ2-3; possible D gene TRBD1, 6 bases. The V gene lost 0 bases and the J gene lost 3 bases, with 16 bases spanning the gap. This CDR3 has 16 residues. The germline V gene encodes CDR1 DFQATT and CDR2 SNEGSKA (reference sequence). As DNA, the CDR3 is TGCAGTGCTAGAGATTATGCAGGGGTAATTACAGATACGCAGTATTTT. It specifies CSARDYAGVITDTQYF.

This clonotype was counted only a few times. The V and J genes are TRBV12-3 or TRBV12-4 and TRBJ2-7; D not resolved. This CDR3 has 14 amino acids. V gave up 0 bases and J gave up 1 base, with 7 bases separating them. The CDR3 DNA reads as TGTGCCAGCAGTTTAGCGGCCCCTTCCTACGAGCAGTACTTC. This codes for CASSLAAPSYEQYF.